Reported below is one TCR beta chain. Its antigen is undetermined. This sample was taken from a study of blood T cells in healthy people across ages. Whole-study context: About one barcoded TCR beta cDNA was captured per two T cells. General study points: One million T cells yielded diversity estimates that were considered underestimates.

Per-sample PBMC isolation yielded at least 6.5 million cells. It was with a sample-barcoded 5' primer and a J-beta primer mix that a second PCR of roughly 7 to 12 cycles was run. Through a template-switch adaptor with 12 random nucleotides, each cDNA molecule received a tag. One entry per CDR3 protein, called by TCRdb with MiXCR from the 5' RACE reads. The sample has fewer than 700,000 distinct CDR3 sequences, 35% to 50% seen once. Trimming removed 0 bases at V and 3 bases at J, with 9 bases between. The CDR3 is made up of 16 amino acids. In germline, CDR1 is MNHEY, CDR2 SVGAGI. J is TRBJ2-6 and V is TRBV6-5; D ambiguous. Input material: blood. This receptor was identified in a man aged 80 or over in good health. The CDR3 sequence: CASSYSKASGANVLTF. Here the CDR3 DNA reads TGTGCCAGCAGTTACTCCAAAGCGAGTGGGGCCAACGTCCTGACTTTC.